This T cell receptor beta chain was obtained from a study of cytomegalovirus exposure and HLA in healthy donors. Repertoires were generated with immunoSEQ multiplex PCR, while TCRdb's copy carries only in-frame clones and drops some. The repertoire holds 150,000 to 200,000 clones, with less than 85% as singletons. Overall study results and limits: Cytomegalovirus association was listed for 164 TCR beta chains.

This clone was recorded only once. Its antigen remains unknown. The ends lost 4 bases at V and 5 bases at J; junction bases unmatched: 0. The CDR3 loop spans 14 amino acids. The V gene's germline CDR1 is SGHNT and CDR2 YYREEE (reference sequence). The chain employs TRBV5-4 and TRBJ2-1, with TRBD2 matching over 13 bases. The sequenced sample consisted of PBMCs. The clonotype was recovered from a man aged 18 to 30 in good health and CMV-seropositive. As DNA, the CDR3 is TGTGCCAGCAGCGGGACTAGCGGGAACAATGAGCAGTTCTTC. Translating it yields CASSGTSGNNEQFF.